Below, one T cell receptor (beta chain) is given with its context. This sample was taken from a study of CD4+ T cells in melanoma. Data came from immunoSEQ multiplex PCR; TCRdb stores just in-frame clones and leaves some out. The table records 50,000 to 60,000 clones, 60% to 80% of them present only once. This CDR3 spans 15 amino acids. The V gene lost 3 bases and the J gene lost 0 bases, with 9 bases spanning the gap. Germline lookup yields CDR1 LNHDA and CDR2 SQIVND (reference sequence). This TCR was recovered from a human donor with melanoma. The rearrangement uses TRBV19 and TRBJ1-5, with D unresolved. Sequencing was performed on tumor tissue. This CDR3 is CASSIGFYSNQPQHF. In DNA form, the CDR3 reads TGTGCCAGTAGTATCGGGTTCTATAGCAATCAGCCCCAGCATTTT.